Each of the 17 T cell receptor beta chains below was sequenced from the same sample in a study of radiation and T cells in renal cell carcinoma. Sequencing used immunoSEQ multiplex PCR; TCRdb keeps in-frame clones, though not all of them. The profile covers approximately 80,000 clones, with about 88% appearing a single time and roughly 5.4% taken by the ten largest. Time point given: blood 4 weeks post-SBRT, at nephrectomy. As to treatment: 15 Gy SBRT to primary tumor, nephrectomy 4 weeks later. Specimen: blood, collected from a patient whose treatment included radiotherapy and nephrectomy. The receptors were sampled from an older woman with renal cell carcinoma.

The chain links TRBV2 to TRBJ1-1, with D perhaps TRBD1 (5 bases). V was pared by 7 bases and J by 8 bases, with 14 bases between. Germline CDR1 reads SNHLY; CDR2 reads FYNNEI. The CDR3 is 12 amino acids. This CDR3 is CASTLGGGEAFF. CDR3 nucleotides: TGTGCCAGCACTCTGGGTGGGGGGGAAGCTTTCTTT. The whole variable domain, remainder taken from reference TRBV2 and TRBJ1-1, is EPEVTQTPSHQVTQMGQEVILRCVPISNHLYFYWYRQILGQKVEFLVSFYNNEISEKSEIFDDQFSVERPDGSNFTLKIRSTKLEDSAMYFCASTLGGGEAFFGQGTRLTVV.

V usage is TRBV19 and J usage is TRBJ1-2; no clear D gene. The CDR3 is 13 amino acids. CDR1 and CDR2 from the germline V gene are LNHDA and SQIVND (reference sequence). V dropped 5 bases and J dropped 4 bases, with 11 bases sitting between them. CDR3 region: CASSPERIYGYTF. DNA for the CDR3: TGTGCCAGTAGTCCGGAACGGATCTATGGCTACACCTTC.

CDR3 sequence reads: CASSLPGTGGNQPLHF. The CDR3 bases are TGCGCCAGCAGCCTCCCCGGGACAGGCGGCAATCAGCCCCTCCACTTT. This rearrangement joins TRBV5-1 to TRBJ1-6; the match to TRBD1 covers 8 bases. The CDR3 is 16 residues long. CDR1 SGHRS and CDR2 YFSETQ come from the germline V gene. V shed 4 bases, J shed 13 bases, and the junction held 16 bases outside the gene matches.

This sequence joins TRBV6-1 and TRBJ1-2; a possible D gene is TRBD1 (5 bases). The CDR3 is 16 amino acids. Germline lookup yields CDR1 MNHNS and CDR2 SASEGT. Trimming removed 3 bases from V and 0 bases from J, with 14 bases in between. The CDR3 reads CASSEVGGRPNYGYTF. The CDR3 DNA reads TGTGCCAGCAGTGAGGTGGGGGGGAGACCTAACTATGGCTACACCTTC.

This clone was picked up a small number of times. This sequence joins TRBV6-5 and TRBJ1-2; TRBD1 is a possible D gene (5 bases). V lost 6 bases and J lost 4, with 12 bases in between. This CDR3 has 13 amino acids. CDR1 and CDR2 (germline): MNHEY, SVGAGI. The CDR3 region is CASREGQLYGYTF. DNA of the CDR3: TGTGCCAGCAGGGAGGGGCAACTCTATGGCTACACCTTC.

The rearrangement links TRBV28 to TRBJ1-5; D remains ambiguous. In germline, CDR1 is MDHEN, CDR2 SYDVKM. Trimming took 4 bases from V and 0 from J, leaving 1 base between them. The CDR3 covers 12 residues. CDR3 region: CASSYSNQPQHF. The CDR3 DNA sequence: TGTGCCAGCAGTTATAGCAATCAGCCCCAGCATTTT.

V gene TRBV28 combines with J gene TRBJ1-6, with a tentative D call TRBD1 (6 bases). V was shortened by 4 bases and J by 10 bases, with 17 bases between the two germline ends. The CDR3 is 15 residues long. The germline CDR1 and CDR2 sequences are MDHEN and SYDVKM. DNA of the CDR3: TGTGCCAGCAGTTCCTACGGGACATTTGGGTCACCCCTCCACTTT. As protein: CASSSYGTFGSPLHF.

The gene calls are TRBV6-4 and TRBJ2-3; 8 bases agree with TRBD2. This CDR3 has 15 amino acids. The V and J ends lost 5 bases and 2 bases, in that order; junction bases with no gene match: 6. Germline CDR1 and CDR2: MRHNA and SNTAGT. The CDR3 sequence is CASSKVAGYTDTQYF. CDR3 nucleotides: TGTGCCAGCAGTAAAGTAGCGGGGTACACAGATACGCAGTATTTT.

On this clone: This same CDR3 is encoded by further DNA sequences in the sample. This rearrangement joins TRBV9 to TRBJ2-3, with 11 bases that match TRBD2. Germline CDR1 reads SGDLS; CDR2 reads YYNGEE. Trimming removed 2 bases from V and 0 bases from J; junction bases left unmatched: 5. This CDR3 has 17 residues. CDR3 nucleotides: TGTGCCAGCAGCGTTCGTAGCGGGGGGGCCAGCACAGATACGCAGTATTTT. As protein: CASSVRSGGASTDTQYF.

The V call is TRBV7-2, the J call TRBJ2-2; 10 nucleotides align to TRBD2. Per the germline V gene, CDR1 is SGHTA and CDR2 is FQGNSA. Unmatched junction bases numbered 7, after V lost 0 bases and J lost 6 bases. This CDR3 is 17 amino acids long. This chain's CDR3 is CASSLAPSGGAAGELFF. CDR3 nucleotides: TGTGCCAGCAGCTTAGCGCCCAGCGGGGGGGCAGCCGGGGAGCTGTTTTTT.

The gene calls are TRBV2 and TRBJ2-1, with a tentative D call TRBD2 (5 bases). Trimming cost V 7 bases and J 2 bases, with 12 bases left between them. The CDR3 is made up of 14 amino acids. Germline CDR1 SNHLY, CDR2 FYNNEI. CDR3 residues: CASTIDYPYNEQFF. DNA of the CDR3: TGTGCCAGCACTATTGACTACCCCTACAATGAGCAGTTCTTC.

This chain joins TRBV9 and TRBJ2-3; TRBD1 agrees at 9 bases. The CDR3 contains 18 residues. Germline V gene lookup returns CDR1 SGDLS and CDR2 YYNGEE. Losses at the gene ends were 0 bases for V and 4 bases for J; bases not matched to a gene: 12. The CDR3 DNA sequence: TGTGCCAGCAGCGTAGATCTGTCCCTGGGACAGGGTCCAGATACGCAGTATTTT. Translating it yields CASSVDLSLGQGPDTQYF.

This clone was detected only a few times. The DNA of the CDR3 is TGTGCCAGCAGTACGATCTTAGGACAGAGGAACACTGAAGCTTTCTTT. It codes for CASSTILGQRNTEAFF. The V and J genes are TRBV6-6 and TRBJ1-1, with D possibly being TRBD1 (6 bases). Germline V CDR1 and CDR2: MNHNY, SVGAGI (reference sequence). With 5 bases removed from V and 1 base from J, the gap between germline ends came to 17 bases. This CDR3 is 16 amino acids long.

CDR3 region: CASSLQLGRTDTQYF. In DNA, the CDR3 is TGTGCCAGTAGTCTCCAGCTGGGAAGAACAGATACGCAGTATTTT. This chain links TRBV19 with TRBJ2-3; unclear D gene. Looked up from germline, CDR1 is LNHDA and CDR2 is SQIVND (reference sequence). V lost 5 bases and J lost 3, with 15 bases in between. The CDR3 is 15 residues long.

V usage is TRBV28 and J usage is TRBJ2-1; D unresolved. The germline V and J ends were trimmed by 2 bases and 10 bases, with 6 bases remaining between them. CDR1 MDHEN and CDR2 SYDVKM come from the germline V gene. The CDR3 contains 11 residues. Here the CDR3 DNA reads TGTGCCAGCAGTTTAGCGGTAGAGCAGTTCTTC. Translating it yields CASSLAVEQFF.

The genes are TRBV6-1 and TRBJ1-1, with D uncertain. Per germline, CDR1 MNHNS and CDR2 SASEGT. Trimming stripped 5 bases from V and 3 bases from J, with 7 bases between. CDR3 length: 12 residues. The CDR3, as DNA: TGTGCCAGCAGTTATCCCCACACTGAAGCTTTCTTT. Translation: CASSYPHTEAFF.

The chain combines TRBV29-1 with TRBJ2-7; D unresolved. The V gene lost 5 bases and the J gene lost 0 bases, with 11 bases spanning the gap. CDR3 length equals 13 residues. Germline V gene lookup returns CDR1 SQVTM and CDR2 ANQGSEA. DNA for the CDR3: TGCAGCGTTCGCCTCGATCCCTCCTACGAGCAGTACTTC. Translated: CSVRLDPSYEQYF.